The 17 T cell receptor beta chains in this list originate from one sample, sequenced in a study of CD8 T cells in ankylosing spondylitis. For these TCRs, the target antigens are not known. Findings and caveats of the study: What appeared characteristic of ankylosing spondylitis blood was a TCR beta motif of about eight highly homologous variants.

TCRdb passed the 5' RACE reads through MiXCR, listing each CDR3 protein once. This sample yields approximately 440,000 distinct CDR3 sequences, of which roughly 15% are seen a single time; just over 1% belongs to the top ten. Sequences were obtained from blood, either unsorted or a sorted T cell fraction (not recorded which). These receptors all stem from a male donor with ankylosing spondylitis.

The table lists this clonotype with many counts. The V call is TRBV12-3 or TRBV12-4, the J call TRBJ2-1; D is perhaps TRBD2 (6 bases). This CDR3 region has 17 residues. Deletions cut 3 bases from V and 0 bases from J, with 15 bases between. This chain's CDR3 is CASSFLAGLSSYNEQFF. As DNA, the CDR3 is TGTGCCAGCAGTTTTCTGGCGGGACTGAGCTCCTACAATGAGCAGTTCTTC.

A few counts support this clonotype. The chain carries TRBV20-1 and TRBJ1-3, with TRBD1 as a possible D gene (5 bases). V lost 1 base and J 4 bases, leaving 14 bases between the germline ends. The CDR3 loop spans 15 amino acids. Per the germline V gene, CDR1 is DFQATT and CDR2 is SNEGSKA (reference sequence). DNA for the CDR3: TGCAGTGCTAGAGGGGGCGCGGCAGGCGGAAACACCATATATTTT. This sequence encodes CSARGGAAGGNTIYF.

V and J are TRBV4-3 and TRBJ2-1; 10 nucleotides agree with TRBD1. Trimming cost V 2 bases and J 9 bases; bases outside gene matches: 7. The CDR3 is made up of 15 amino acids. CDR1 and CDR2 from the germline V gene are LGHNA and YSLEER. DNA of the CDR3: TGCGCCAGCAGCCAAACACGACAGGGGGCGGTTGAGCAGTTCTTC. Translation: CASSQTRQGAVEQFF.

This clonotype was detected many times. This chain connects TRBV29-1 to TRBJ1-2; weak D call: TRBD1 (5 bases). CDR3 length equals 14 residues. The germline CDR1 and CDR2 sequences are SQVTM and ANQGSEA. V was shortened by 6 bases and J by 5 bases, with 19 bases between the two germline ends. Here the CDR3 reads CSVERGTGGYGYTF. The CDR3 bases are TGCAGCGTGGAGAGGGGTACAGGCGGATATGGCTACACCTTC. Drawing the rest from reference TRBV29-1 and TRBJ1-2, the complete variable domain is SAVISQKPSRDICQRGTSLTIQCQVDSQVTMMFWYRQQPGQSLTLIATANQGSEATYESGFVIDKFPISRPNLTFSTLTVSNMSPEDSSIYLCSVERGTGGYGYTFGSGTRLTVV.

The chain is built from TRBV24-1 and TRBJ2-5; D call uncertain. V lost 4 bases and J lost 5, with 16 bases in between. CDR3 length: 15 amino acids. Germline V CDR1 and CDR2: KGHDR, SFDVKD. DNA of the CDR3: TGTGCCACCAGTGACCCGGTAGAGAGCCCCGAGACCCAGTACTTC. It is translated as CATSDPVESPETQYF.

This clonotype was seen a handful of times. This chain joins TRBV19 and TRBJ2-2; 13 bases match TRBD2. CDR1 LNHDA and CDR2 SQIVND come from the germline V gene (reference sequence). Unmatched junction bases numbered 3, after V lost 5 bases and J lost 0 bases. The length of the CDR3 is 17 residues. Here the CDR3 reads CASSWTSGSANTGELFF. The CDR3 nucleotides are TGTGCCAGTAGTTGGACTAGCGGGAGCGCGAACACCGGGGAGCTGTTTTTT.

The rearrangement links TRBV3-1 to TRBJ2-1; TRBD2 is a possible D gene (5 bases). CDR1 LGHDT and CDR2 YNNKEL come from the germline V gene (reference sequence). Between the trimmed V and J ends, which lost 4 bases and 9 bases, there was a span of 13 bases. The length of the CDR3 is 13 residues. The DNA of the CDR3 is TGTGCCAGCAGCCCCCGCCGAGGGAGTGAGCAGTTCTTC. Protein product: CASSPRRGSEQFF.

The V and J genes are TRBV7-2 and TRBJ1-5; 9 nucleotides line up with TRBD1. Germline V gene lookup returns CDR1 SGHTA and CDR2 FQGNSA. Germline trimming cut 5 bases from V and 7 bases from J; bases unmatched to any gene: 9. The CDR3 covers 15 residues. The CDR3 DNA reads TGTGCCAGCAGCGCCAACACAGGGGGCGGGCAGCCCCAGCATTTT. It codes for CASSANTGGGQPQHF.

The rearrangement joins TRBV3-1 to TRBJ1-2; 7 nucleotides align to TRBD1. J lost 1 base, V lost 6 bases, and 8 bases had no gene match. The CDR3 is 15 amino acids. Germline lookup yields CDR1 LGHDT and CDR2 YNNKEL (reference sequence). The CDR3 coding sequence is TGTGCCAGCAGTCCCGGTTGGGACAGTAACTATGGCTACACCTTC. Amino acids: CASSPGWDSNYGYTF.

This clonotype was detected a few times. J is TRBJ2-5 and V is TRBV2, with 8 positions matching TRBD2. From germline, CDR1 is SNHLY and CDR2 FYNNEI. The V segment lost 3 bases and the J segment 7 bases; nucleotides outside the gene matches: 4. This CDR3 has 13 amino acids. The CDR3 bases are TGTGCCAGCAGTGATCTGCGGGAGGTGACCCAGTACTTC. It specifies CASSDLREVTQYF.

This clonotype occurred a few times. V and J are TRBV10-3 and TRBJ1-5; 11 bases align to TRBD1. CDR1 is ENHRY and CDR2 is SYGVKD in the germline V gene. The CDR3 extends over 15 amino acids. V lost 2 bases to trimming and J lost 6 bases; unmatched junction nucleotides: 3. CDR3 nucleotides: TGTGCCATCAGTGAGGGGACAGGGGGTAGTCAGCCCCAGCATTTT. It codes for CAISEGTGGSQPQHF.

This rearrangement joins TRBV20-1 to TRBJ2-7; 8 bases are a match to TRBD1. V gave up 5 bases and J gave up 2 bases; unmatched junction bases: 8. The CDR3 length is 14 residues. Germline V CDR1 and CDR2: DFQATT, SNEGSKA (reference sequence). CDR3 DNA sequence: TGCAGTGCTGGACAGGGCGCACCACCCTACGAGCAGTACTTC. Residues: CSAGQGAPPYEQYF.

J is TRBJ1-2 and V is TRBV5-6, with D maybe TRBD1 (5 bases). Trimming took off 3 bases at V and 5 bases at J, with 17 bases between the two ends. Germline V gene lookup returns CDR1 SGHDT and CDR2 YYEEEE. The CDR3 is 15 residues long. CDR3 region: CASSYRQSHPYGYTF. As DNA, the CDR3 is TGTGCCAGCAGCTACCGACAGAGCCACCCATATGGCTACACCTTC.

This clonotype was observed a few times. The chain is built from TRBV2 and TRBJ1-5; TRBD1 aligns across 8 bases. J was trimmed by 7 bases and V by 6 bases; bases with no gene match: 11. CDR3 length equals 15 residues. Germline-derived CDR1 and CDR2 are SNHLY and FYNNEI. This CDR3 reads CASRTQGVVLQPQHF. Here the CDR3 DNA reads TGTGCCAGCAGAACACAGGGGGTGGTGTTACAGCCCCAGCATTTT.

There are a few counts of this clonotype. The chain combines TRBV11-2 with TRBJ2-1, with D perhaps TRBD2 (6 bases). Germline V lookup: CDR1 SGHAT, CDR2 FQNNGV. The germline V and J ends were trimmed by 0 bases and 6 bases, with 18 bases remaining between them. This CDR3 has 17 amino acids. CDR3 loop: CASSLDPAREQSNEQFF. The DNA of the CDR3 is TGTGCCAGCAGCTTAGATCCGGCTCGGGAGCAGAGCAATGAGCAGTTCTTC.

This clonotype was counted many times. The genes are TRBV5-1 and TRBJ2-3, with 9 positions matching TRBD1. The germline gives CDR1 SGHRS, CDR2 YFSETQ. The CDR3 spans 15 residues. V trimming: 4 bases; J trimming: 2 bases; junction bases outside the gene matches: 5. The CDR3 DNA follows: TGCGCCAGCAGCATGGACAGGGGATTCACAGATACGCAGTATTTT. This encodes CASSMDRGFTDTQYF. The variable domain in full, with the rest retrieved from reference TRBV5-1 and TRBJ2-3, is KAGVTQTPRYLIKTRGQQVTLSCSPISGHRSVSWYQQTPGQGLQFLFEYFSETQRNKGNFPGRFSGRQFSNSRSEMNVSTLELGDSALYLCASSMDRGFTDTQYFGPGTRLTVL.

This clonotype was seen at least ten times. At one boundary the junction diverges from the germline segment, which might be a read error. The chain has TRBV5-1 and TRBJ2-5; the D gene is possibly TRBD2 (5 bases). The CDR3 is made up of 14 amino acids. The germline gives CDR1 SGHRS, CDR2 YFSETQ. Written as DNA, the CDR3 is TGTGCCAGCAGTTTCGGTCGGGGTCAAGAGACCCAGTACTTC. This gives the protein CASSFGRGQETQYF. The full variable domain, with the rest looked up from reference TRBV5-1 and TRBJ2-5, is KAGVTQTPRYLIKTRGQQVTLSCSPISGHRSVSWYQQTPGQGLQFLFEYFSETQRNKGNFPGRFSGRQFSNSRSEMNVSTLELGDSALYLCASSFGRGQETQYFGPGTRLLVL.